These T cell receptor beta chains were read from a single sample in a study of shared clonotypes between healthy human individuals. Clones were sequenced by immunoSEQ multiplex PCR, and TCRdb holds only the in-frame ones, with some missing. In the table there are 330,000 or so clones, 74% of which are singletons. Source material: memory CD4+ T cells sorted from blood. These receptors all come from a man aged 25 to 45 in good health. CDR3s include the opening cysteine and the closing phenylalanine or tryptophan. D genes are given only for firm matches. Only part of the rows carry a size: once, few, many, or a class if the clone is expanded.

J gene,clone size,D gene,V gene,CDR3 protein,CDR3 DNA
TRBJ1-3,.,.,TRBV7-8,CASSFHRETFGNTIYF,TGTGCCAGCAGCTTCCACAGGGAGACTTTTGGAAACACCATATATTTT
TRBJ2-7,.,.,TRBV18,CASSTSTPRGQGGYEQYF,TGTGCCAGCTCGACCTCAACTCCTCGTGGGCAGGGGGGTTACGAGCAGTACTTC
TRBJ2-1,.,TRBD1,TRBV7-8,CASSPHRIQGAKGNEQFF,TGTGCCAGCAGCCCTCATAGGATACAGGGGGCAAAGGGTAATGAGCAGTTCTTC
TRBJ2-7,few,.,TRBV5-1,CASSLLRSYEQYF,TGCGCCAGCAGCTTGTTGCGGTCCTACGAGCAGTACTTC
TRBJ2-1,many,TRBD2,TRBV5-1,CASSLELAGGWNEQFF,TGCGCCAGCAGCTTGGAACTAGCGGGAGGTTGGAATGAGCAGTTCTTC
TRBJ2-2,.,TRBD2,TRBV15,CATQGGRHNTGELFF,TGTGCCACCCAAGGCGGGAGGCATAACACCGGGGAGCTGTTTTTT
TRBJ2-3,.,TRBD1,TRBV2,CASSRGQDTQYF,TGTGCCAGCAGCCGGGGACAGGATACGCAGTATTTT
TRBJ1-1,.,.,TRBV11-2,CASDFSSSNTEAFF,TGTGCCAGCGATTTTAGTTCTTCGAACACTGAAGCTTTCTTT
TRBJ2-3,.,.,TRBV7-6,CASSLAWTDTQYF,TGTGCCAGCAGCTTAGCGTGGACAGATACGCAGTATTTT
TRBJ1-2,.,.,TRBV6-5,CASSQGGGYTF,TGTGCCAGCAGCCAGGGAGGCGGCTACACCTTC
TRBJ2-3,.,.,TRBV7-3,CASSQSSTSTDTQYF,TGTGCCAGCAGCCAGTCCTCGACTAGCACAGATACGCAGTATTTT
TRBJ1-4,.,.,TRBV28,CASIGLRGYNEKLFF,TGTGCCAGCATCGGGTTAAGGGGGTATAATGAAAAACTGTTTTTT
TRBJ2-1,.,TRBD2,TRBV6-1,CASSPLGGSYNEQFF,TGTGCCAGCAGTCCCCTGGGAGGGTCCTACAATGAGCAGTTCTTC
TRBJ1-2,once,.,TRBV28,CASSLVGSGYTF,TGTGCCAGCAGTTTAGTAGGGAGCGGCTACACCTTC
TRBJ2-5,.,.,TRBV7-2,CASSPGGFQETQYF,TGTGCCAGCAGCCCCGGCGGCTTTCAAGAGACCCAGTACTTC
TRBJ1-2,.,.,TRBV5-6,CASSSTNYEGQGFYGYTF,TGTGCCAGCAGCTCGACAAATTACGAGGGGCAGGGCTTCTATGGCTACACCTTC
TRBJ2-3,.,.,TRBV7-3,CASSLGGRTDTQYF,TGTGCCAGCAGCTTAGGGGGCAGGACAGATACGCAGTATTTT
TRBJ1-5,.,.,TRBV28,CATSTGGAGAPWPQHF,TGTGCCACCTCTACGGGGGGGGCAGGGGCCCCTTGGCCCCAGCATTTT
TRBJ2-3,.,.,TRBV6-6,CASSYSGDGTDTQYF,TGTGCCAGCAGTTACTCCGGAGACGGCACAGATACGCAGTATTTT
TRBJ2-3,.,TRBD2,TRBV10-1,CASSDRTSGADTQYF,TGCGCCAGCAGTGACCGGACTAGCGGCGCAGATACGCAGTATTTT
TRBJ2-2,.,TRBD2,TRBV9,CASSGGLAGDTGELFF,TGTGCCAGCAGCGGGGGCCTAGCGGGTGACACCGGGGAGCTGTTTTTT
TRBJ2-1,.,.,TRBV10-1,CASSESGLINEQFF,TGCGCCAGCAGTGAGTCAGGACTAATAAATGAGCAGTTCTTC
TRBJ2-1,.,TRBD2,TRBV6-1,CASLLSGSSYNEQFF,TGTGCCAGCCTTCTTAGCGGGAGCTCCTACAATGAGCAGTTCTTC
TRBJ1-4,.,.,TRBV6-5,CASSYGGDSEKLFF,TGTGCCAGCAGTTACGGAGGAGACAGTGAAAAACTGTTTTTT
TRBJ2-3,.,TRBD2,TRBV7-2,CASSLTGLGYLDTQYF,TGTGCCAGCAGCTTAACCGGACTAGGGTACTTAGATACGCAGTATTTT
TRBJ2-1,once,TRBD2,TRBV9,CASSVGLAASDNEQFF,TGTGCCAGCAGCGTCGGACTAGCGGCTTCGGACAATGAGCAGTTCTTC
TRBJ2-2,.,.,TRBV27,CASSFSTGTGELFF,TGTGCCAGCAGTTTCTCTACAGGCACCGGGGAGCTGTTTTTT
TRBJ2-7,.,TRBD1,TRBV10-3,CAISEGGQGAREQYF,TGTGCCATCAGTGAGGGAGGACAGGGGGCGCGGGAGCAGTACTTC
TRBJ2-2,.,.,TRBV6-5,CASSRDTNWPGELFF,TGTGCCAGCAGCCGGGACACTAATTGGCCCGGGGAGCTGTTTTTT
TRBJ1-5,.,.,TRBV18,CASSHEGLKGQPQHF,TGTGCCAGCTCACATGAGGGGTTGAAAGGTCAGCCCCAGCATTTT
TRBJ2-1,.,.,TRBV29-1,CSVVASRIYEQFF,TGCAGCGTTGTCGCGAGCAGGATCTATGAGCAGTTCTTC